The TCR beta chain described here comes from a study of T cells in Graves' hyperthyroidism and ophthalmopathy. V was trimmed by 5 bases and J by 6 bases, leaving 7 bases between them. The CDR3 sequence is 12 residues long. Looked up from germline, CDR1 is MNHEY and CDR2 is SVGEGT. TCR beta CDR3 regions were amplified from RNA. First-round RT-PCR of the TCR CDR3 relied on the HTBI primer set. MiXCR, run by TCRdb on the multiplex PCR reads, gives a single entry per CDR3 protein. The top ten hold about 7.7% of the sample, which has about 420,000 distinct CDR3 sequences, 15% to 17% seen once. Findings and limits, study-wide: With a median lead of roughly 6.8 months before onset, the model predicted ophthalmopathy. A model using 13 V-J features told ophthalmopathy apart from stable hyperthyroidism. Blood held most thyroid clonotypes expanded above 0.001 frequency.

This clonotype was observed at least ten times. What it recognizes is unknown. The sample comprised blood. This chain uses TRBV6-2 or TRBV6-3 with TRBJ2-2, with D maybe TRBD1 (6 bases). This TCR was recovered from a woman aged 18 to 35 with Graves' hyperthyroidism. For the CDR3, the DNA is TGTGCCAGCAGTCAGGGGTCCGGGGAGCTGTTTTTT. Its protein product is CASSQGSGELFF.